This entry features one T cell receptor beta chain sequence. Its specificity is not known. Vbeta (60) and Jbeta (13) primers were used in the PCR. The repertoire was sequenced with immunoSEQ multiplex PCR; TCRdb's copy has only in-frame clones and lacks some. The sample contains about 160,000 clones, about three quarters of which appear only once. This CDR3 spans 15 amino acids. V was trimmed by 0 bases and J by 6 bases, leaving 14 bases between them. Germline V gives CDR1 ENHRY, CDR2 SYGVKD. The data were obtained in a study of cytomegalovirus exposure and HLA in healthy donors. Findings of the study overall: Later analysis demonstrated an association between a missense DCLRE1C variant and TCR beta V- and J-gene trimming.

The sample was PBMCs. The receptor was isolated from a man aged 18 to 35 in good health and CMV-seropositive. The chain carries TRBV10-3 and TRBJ1-1, with D uncertain. CDR3 in amino acids: CAISESLSGKPEAFF. In DNA form, the CDR3 reads TGTGCCATCAGTGAGTCACTATCGGGTAAGCCTGAAGCTTTCTTT.